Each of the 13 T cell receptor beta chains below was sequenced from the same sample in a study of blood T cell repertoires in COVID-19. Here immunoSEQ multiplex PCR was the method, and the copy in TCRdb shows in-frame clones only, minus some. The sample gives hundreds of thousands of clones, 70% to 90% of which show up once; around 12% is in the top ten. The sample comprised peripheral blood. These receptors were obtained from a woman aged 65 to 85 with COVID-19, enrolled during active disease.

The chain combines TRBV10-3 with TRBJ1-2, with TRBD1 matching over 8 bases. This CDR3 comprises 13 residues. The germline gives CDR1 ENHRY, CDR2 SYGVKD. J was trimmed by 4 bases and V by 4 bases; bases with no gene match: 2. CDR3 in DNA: TGTGCCATCAGTGGACAGGGGTCCTATGGCTACACCTTC. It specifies CAISGQGSYGYTF.

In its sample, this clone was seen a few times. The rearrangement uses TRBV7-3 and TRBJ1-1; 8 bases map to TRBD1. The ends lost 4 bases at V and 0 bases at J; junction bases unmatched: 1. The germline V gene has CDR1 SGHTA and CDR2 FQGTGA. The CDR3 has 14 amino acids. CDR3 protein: CASSSQGVNTEAFF. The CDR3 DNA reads TGTGCCAGCAGCTCACAGGGGGTGAACACTGAAGCTTTCTTT.

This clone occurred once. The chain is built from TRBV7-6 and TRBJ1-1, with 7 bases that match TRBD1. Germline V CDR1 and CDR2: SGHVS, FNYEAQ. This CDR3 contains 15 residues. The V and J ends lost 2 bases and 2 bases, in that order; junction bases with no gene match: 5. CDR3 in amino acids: CASSLPGTVNTEAFF. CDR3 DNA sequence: TGTGCCAGCAGCTTACCCGGGACAGTAAACACTGAAGCTTTCTTT.

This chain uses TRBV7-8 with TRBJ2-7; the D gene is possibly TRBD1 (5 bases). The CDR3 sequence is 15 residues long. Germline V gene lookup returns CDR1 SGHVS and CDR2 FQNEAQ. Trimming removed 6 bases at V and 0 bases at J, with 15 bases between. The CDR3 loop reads CASSSRDDSSYEQYF. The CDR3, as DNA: TGTGCCAGCAGTTCTCGAGACGACAGCTCCTACGAGCAGTACTTC.

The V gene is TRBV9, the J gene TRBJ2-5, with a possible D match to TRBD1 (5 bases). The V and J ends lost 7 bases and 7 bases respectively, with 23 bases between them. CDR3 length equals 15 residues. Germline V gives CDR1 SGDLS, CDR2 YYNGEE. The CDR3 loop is CASLNPGHRVGTQYF. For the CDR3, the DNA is TGTGCCAGCCTAAATCCAGGACACCGGGTGGGGACCCAGTACTTC.

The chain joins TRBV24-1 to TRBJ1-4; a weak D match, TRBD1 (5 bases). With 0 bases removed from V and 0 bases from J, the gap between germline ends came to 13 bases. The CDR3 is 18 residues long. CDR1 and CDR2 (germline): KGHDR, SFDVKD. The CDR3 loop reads CATSDLGARVATNEKLFF. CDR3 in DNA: TGTGCCACCAGTGATTTGGGGGCGCGAGTTGCAACTAATGAAAAACTGTTTTTT.

This CDR3 is CASSLEGNREGYTF. Written as DNA, the CDR3 is TGCGCCAGCAGCTTGGAGGGTAACAGGGAAGGCTACACCTTC. The chain employs TRBV5-1 and TRBJ1-2, with D possibly TRBD1 on 6 matching bases. Germline V gene lookup returns CDR1 SGHRS and CDR2 YFSETQ. This CDR3 has 14 residues. Trimming took 0 bases from V and 8 from J, leaving 14 bases between them.

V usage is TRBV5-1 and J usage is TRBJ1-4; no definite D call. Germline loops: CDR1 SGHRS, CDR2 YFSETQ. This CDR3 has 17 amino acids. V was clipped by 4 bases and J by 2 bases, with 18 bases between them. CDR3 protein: CASSAGPSLNTNEKLFF. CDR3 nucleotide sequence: TGCGCCAGCAGCGCGGGCCCCTCCTTGAATACTAATGAAAAACTGTTTTTT.

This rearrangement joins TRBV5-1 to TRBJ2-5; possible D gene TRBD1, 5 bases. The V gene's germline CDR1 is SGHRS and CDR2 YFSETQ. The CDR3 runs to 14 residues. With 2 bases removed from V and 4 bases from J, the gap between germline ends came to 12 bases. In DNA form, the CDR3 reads TGCGCCAGCAGCTTATCAGGGATCGGAGAGACCCAGTACTTC. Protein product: CASSLSGIGETQYF.

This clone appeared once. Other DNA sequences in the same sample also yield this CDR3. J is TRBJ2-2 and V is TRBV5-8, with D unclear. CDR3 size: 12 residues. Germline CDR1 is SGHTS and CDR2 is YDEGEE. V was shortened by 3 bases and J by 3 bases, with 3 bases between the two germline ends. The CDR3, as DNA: TGTGCCAGCAGCTCCTACACCGGGGAGCTGTTTTTT. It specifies CASSSYTGELFF.

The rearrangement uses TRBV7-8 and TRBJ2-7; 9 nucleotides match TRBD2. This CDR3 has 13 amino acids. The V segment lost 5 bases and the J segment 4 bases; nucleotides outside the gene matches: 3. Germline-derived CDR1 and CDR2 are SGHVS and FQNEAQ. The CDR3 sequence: CASSASGGYEQYF. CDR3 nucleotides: TGTGCCAGCAGCGCAAGCGGGGGGTACGAGCAGTACTTC.

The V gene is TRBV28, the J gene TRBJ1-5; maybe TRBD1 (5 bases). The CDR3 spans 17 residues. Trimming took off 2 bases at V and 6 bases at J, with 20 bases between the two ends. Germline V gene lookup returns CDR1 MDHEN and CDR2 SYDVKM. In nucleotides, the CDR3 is TGTGCCAGCAGTTTACCGCCAGACAGAGCCGAGCTTCAGCCCCAGCATTTT. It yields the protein CASSLPPDRAELQPQHF.

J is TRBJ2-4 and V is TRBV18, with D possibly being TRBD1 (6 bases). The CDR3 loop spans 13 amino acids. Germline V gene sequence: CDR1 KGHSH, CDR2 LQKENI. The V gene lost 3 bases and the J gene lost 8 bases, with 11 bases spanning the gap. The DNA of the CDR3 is TGTGCCAGCTCACCGTTCAGGGGCGACATTCAGTACTTC. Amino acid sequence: CASSPFRGDIQYF.